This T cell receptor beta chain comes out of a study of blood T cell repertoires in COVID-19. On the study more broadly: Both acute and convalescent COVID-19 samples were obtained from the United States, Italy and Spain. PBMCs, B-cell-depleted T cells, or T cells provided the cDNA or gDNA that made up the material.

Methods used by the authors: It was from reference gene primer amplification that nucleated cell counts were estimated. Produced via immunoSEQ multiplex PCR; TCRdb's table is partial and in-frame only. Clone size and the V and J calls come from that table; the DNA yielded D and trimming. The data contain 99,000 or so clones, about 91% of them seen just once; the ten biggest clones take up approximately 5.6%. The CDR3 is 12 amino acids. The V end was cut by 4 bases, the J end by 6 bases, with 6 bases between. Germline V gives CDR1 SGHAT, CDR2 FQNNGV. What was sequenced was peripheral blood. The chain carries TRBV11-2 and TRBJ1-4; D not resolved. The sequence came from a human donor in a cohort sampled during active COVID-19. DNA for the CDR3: TGTGCCAGCAGCTCTGTCGATGAAAAACTGTTTTTT. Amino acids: CASSSVDEKLFF.